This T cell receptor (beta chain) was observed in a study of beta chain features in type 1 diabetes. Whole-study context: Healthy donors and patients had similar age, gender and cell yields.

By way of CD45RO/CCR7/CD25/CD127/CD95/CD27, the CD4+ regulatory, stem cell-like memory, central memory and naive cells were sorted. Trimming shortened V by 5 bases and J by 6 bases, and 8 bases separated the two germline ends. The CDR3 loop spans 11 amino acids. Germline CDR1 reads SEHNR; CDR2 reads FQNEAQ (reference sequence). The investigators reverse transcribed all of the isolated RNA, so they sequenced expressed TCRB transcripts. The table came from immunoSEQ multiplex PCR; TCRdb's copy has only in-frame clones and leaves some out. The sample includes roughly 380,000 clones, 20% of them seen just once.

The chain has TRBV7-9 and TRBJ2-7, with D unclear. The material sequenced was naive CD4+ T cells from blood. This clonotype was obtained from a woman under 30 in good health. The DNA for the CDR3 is TGTGCCAGCAGCGCGGCAGTCGAGCAGTACTTC. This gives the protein CASSAAVEQYF.